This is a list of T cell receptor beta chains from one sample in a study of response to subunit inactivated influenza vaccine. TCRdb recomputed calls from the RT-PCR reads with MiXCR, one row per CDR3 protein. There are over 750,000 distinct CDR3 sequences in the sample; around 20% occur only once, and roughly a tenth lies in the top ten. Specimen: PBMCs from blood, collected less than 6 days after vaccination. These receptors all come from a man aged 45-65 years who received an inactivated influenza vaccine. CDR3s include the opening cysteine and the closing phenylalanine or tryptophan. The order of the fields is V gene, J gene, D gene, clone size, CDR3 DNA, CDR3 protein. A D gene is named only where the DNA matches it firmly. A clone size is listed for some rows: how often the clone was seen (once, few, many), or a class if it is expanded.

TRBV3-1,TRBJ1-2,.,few,TGTGCCAGCAGCCAAGATACCGGAATTAGAGGCTACACCTTC,CASSQDTGIRGYTF
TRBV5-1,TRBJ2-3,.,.,TGCGCCAGCAGCTTAGAACGGCAAGACACAGATACGCAGTATTTT,CASSLERQDTDTQYF
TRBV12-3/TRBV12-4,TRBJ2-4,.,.,TGTGCCAGCAGTGGGCCCGACATTCAGTACTTC,CASSGPDIQYF
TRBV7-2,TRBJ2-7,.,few,TGTGCCAGCAGCTTAGGGCTCCAGACATCCGAGCAGTACTTC,CASSLGLQTSEQYF
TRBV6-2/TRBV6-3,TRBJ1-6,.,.,TGTGCCAGCAGTTACAGGGTGGATAATTCACCCCTCCACTTT,CASSYRVDNSPLHF
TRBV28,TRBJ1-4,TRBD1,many,TGTGCCAGCAGTTGGGGACAGGGGAATGAAAAACTGTTTTTT,CASSWGQGNEKLFF
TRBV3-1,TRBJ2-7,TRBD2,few,TGTGCCAGCAGCCAGGGTATTAGCGGGAGCTCCTACGAGCAGTACTTC,CASSQGISGSSYEQYF
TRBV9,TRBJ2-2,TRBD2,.,TGTGCCAGCAGCGCAGGGACTAGATTCTTCCGAGGCGGGGAGCTGTTTTTT,CASSAGTRFFRGGELFF
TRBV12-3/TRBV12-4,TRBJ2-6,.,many,TGTGCCAGCAGTTTAAGCGGGGGGGCCAACGTCCTGACTTTC,CASSLSGGANVLTF
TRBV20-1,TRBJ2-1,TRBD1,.,TGCAGTGCTAGACTTGGACAGGGGGTATACAATGAGCAGTTCTTC,CSARLGQGVYNEQFF
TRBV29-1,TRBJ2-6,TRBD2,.,TGCAGCGTTTTGACTAGCGGGGCCTCTGGGGCCAACGTCCTGACTTTC,CSVLTSGASGANVLTF
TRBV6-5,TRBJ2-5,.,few,TGTGCCAGCAGTTCCCCCGTGGAGACCCAGTACTTC,CASSSPVETQYF
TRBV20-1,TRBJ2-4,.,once,TGCAGTGCTAGAGAGAAGGCAGGGTTACGAGCCAAAAACATTCAGTACTTC,CSAREKAGLRAKNIQYF
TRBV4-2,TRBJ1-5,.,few,TGTGCCAGCAGCCAAGATTGGGGGCAGAGCAATCAGCCCCAGCATTTT,CASSQDWGQSNQPQHF
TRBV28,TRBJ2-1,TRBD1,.,TGTGCCACCGGGACAGGGCGCAATGAGCAGTTCTTC,CATGTGRNEQFF
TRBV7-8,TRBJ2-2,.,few,TGTGCCAGCAGCACCACTCGATCCACCGGGGAGCTGTTTTTT,CASSTTRSTGELFF
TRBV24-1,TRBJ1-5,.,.,TGTGCCACCAGTGGTCAAGGGGTCAGTCAGCCCCAGCATTTT,CATSGQGVSQPQHF
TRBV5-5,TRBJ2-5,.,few,TGTGCCAGCAGCTTGGACAGCGAACTAGGGACCCAGTACTTC,CASSLDSELGTQYF
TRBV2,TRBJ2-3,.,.,TGTGCCAGCAGCGATACTAGTAGTAGGGATACGCAGTATTTT,CASSDTSSRDTQYF
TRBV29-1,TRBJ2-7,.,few,TGCAGCGTTGAAGGTGGGGACATCCCTACCTACGAGCAGTACTTC,CSVEGGDIPTYEQYF
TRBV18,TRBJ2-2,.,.,TGTGCCAGCTCACCACCCCCAGGGGTGAACACCGGGGAGCTGTTTTTT,CASSPPPGVNTGELFF
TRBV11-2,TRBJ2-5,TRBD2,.,TGTGCCAGCAGCTTAGGGGGCCCGGGGGGGCGAGAGACCCAGTACTTC,CASSLGGPGGRETQYF
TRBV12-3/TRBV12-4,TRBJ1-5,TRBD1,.,TGTGCCAGCAGTCTCCGTCGACAGGGCGGCAATCAGCCCCAGCATTTT,CASSLRRQGGNQPQHF
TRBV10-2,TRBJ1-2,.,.,TGCGCCAGCACCCGGACAGCCGCTAACTATGGCTACACCTTC,CASTRTAANYGYTF
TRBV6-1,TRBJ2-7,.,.,TGTGCCAGCAGTGAAGCCACCGGGCAGTCCTACGAGCAGTACTTC,CASSEATGQSYEQYF
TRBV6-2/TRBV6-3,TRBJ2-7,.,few,TGTGCCAGCAGGTCGGGATCCTACGAGCAGTACTTC,CASRSGSYEQYF
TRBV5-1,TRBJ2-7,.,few,TGCGCCAGCAGCTTGATGGCAGGCTACGAGCAGTACTTC,CASSLMAGYEQYF
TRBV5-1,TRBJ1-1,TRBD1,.,TGCGCCAGCAGCTTGGGGACAGGGACCCACACTGAAGCTTTCTTT,CASSLGTGTHTEAFF
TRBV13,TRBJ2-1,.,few,TGTGCCAGCAGCTTAGTTGAGGCTGGCTCCTACAATGAGCAGTTCTTC,CASSLVEAGSYNEQFF
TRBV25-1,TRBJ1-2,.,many,TGTGCCAGCAGTGAGGGCAACTATGGCTACACCTTC,CASSEGNYGYTF
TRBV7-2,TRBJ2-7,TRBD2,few,TGTGCCAGCAGCTCCGTCGGGACTAGCGGGGGGGCCTACGAGCAGTACTTC,CASSSVGTSGGAYEQYF